Presented here are 18 T cell receptor beta chains from one specimen sequenced in a study of T cell repertoires in cytomegalovirus infection. TCRdb passed the reads through MiXCR, listing each CDR3 protein once. The table includes 300,000 to 400,000 distinct CDR3 sequences, more than 8% detected once. Input material: PBMCs. These receptors came from a human donor in good health (CMV status not recorded). Some clones in this sample may be carry-over from other donors' samples.

The gene calls are TRBV12-3 or TRBV12-4 and TRBJ2-1, with 10 bases aligning to TRBD2. V was pared by 7 bases and J by 6 bases, with 12 bases of the junction left unmatched. The CDR3 totals 16 residues. The CDR3 sequence: CASTFSSGGAGNEQFF. In DNA, the CDR3 is TGTGCCAGCACCTTTTCCAGCGGGGGGGCCGGCAATGAGCAGTTCTTC.

As DNA, the CDR3 is TGTGCCAGCAGTGAGCCTGAAAAAGGAAACACCATATATTTT. Translating it yields CASSEPEKGNTIYF. The chain uses TRBV25-1 and TRBJ1-3; D is unclear. Trimming removed 3 bases at V and 4 bases at J, with 10 bases between. The CDR3 loop spans 14 amino acids. In germline, CDR1 is MGHDK, CDR2 SYGVNS.

Many counts were recorded for this clonotype. The chain couples TRBV12-3 or TRBV12-4 to TRBJ1-1; TRBD1 is a possible D gene (6 bases). V lost 4 bases and J 0 bases, leaving 15 bases between the germline ends. This CDR3 is 16 amino acids long. The CDR3 sequence: CASSWGQGIMNTEAFF. The CDR3, as DNA: TGTGCCAGCAGTTGGGGGCAGGGGATTATGAACACTGAAGCTTTCTTT.

The chain employs TRBV20-1 and TRBJ1-1, with TRBD1 matching over 7 bases. The V gene's germline CDR1 is DFQATT and CDR2 SNEGSKA (reference sequence). V lost 3 bases to trimming and J lost 0 bases; unmatched junction nucleotides: 4. This CDR3 has 14 amino acids. The CDR3 sequence: CSARLTGLNTEAFF. CDR3 sequence (DNA): TGCAGTGCTAGGTTGACAGGGTTGAACACTGAAGCTTTCTTT.

The chain is built from TRBV7-2 and TRBJ2-1; the D gene is possibly TRBD2 (6 bases). This CDR3 comprises 13 residues. V lost 5 bases to trimming and J lost 9 bases, with 14 bases between them. Per the germline V gene, CDR1 is SGHTA and CDR2 is FQGNSA. The CDR3 DNA reads as TGTGCCAGCAGCCCCCCAGGGAGGATTGAGCAGTTCTTC. Residues: CASSPPGRIEQFF.

The rearrangement uses TRBV6-5 and TRBJ1-2, with TRBD1 matching over 8 bases. The CDR3 sequence is 16 residues long. Germline lookup yields CDR1 MNHEY and CDR2 SVGAGI. The V and J ends lost 6 bases and 2 bases, in that order; junction bases with no gene match: 11. The CDR3 here is CASSPPRTGFNYGYTF. The DNA for the CDR3 is TGTGCCAGCAGCCCCCCCCGGACAGGGTTCAACTATGGCTACACCTTC.

At least ten counts were recorded for this clonotype. The chain is built from TRBV20-1 and TRBJ2-2; 9 nucleotides match TRBD1. The CDR3 is 17 residues long. The V gene's germline CDR1 is DFQATT and CDR2 SNEGSKA (reference sequence). Unmatched junction bases numbered 7, after V lost 0 bases and J lost 2 bases. CDR3 DNA sequence: TGCAGTGCTAGAGACGAGGGGACAGGGAAAAACACCGGGGAGCTGTTTTTT. As protein: CSARDEGTGKNTGELFF.

This clonotype occurred many times. The chain combines TRBV4-3 with TRBJ2-1; 13 positions match TRBD2. Germline values: CDR1 LGHNA, CDR2 YSLEER. V shed 4 bases, J shed 9 bases, and the junction held 6 bases outside the gene matches. The CDR3 is made up of 15 amino acids. CDR3 loop: CASSRPLAGGSEQFF. The CDR3, as DNA: TGCGCCAGCAGCCGACCACTAGCGGGGGGGAGTGAGCAGTTCTTC.

This clonotype has a count of ten or more. The chain is built from TRBV12-3 or TRBV12-4 and TRBJ2-2, with 12 bases aligning to TRBD2. V trimming: 4 bases; J trimming: 7 bases; junction bases outside the gene matches: 4. This CDR3 is built from 15 residues. The CDR3 reads CASSSSGGAVGELFF. The CDR3 bases are TGTGCCAGCAGTTCTAGCGGGGGGGCTGTCGGGGAGCTGTTTTTT.

This clonotype was observed a handful of times. CDR3 sequence: CSARDKSEALAKNIQYF. The DNA for the CDR3 is TGCAGTGCTAGAGATAAGTCAGAGGCCCTAGCCAAAAACATTCAGTACTTC. The chain couples TRBV20-1 to TRBJ2-4; D gene ambiguous. There are 17 residues in the CDR3. The germline V gene has CDR1 DFQATT and CDR2 SNEGSKA (reference sequence). Deletions cut 0 bases from V and 0 bases from J, with 15 bases between.

There are a few counts of this clonotype. V usage is TRBV6-1 and J usage is TRBJ2-2, with D uncertain. V was trimmed by 7 bases and J by 7 bases, leaving 13 bases between them. CDR3 length equals 13 residues. Germline CDR1 and CDR2: MNHNS and SASEGT. The CDR3 protein is CASTRIPIGELFF. For the CDR3, the DNA is TGTGCCAGCACCAGAATCCCTATCGGGGAGCTGTTTTTT.

The table lists this clonotype with many counts. The chain uses TRBV2 and TRBJ2-1, with D perhaps TRBD1 (5 bases). Trimming took off 10 bases at V and 5 bases at J, with 18 bases between the two ends. CDR1 SNHLY and CDR2 FYNNEI come from the germline V gene. The CDR3 is 14 residues long. The CDR3 spells CAMPTATLDNEQFF. CDR3 DNA sequence: TGTGCCATGCCGACAGCGACTCTCGACAATGAGCAGTTCTTC.

With regard to this clonotype: A read error may be the cause here, since a much bigger clone is one base away. The chain couples TRBV7-3 to TRBJ1-6, with a tentative D call TRBD1 (6 bases). Looked up from germline, CDR1 is SGHTA and CDR2 is FQGTGA. There are 13 residues in the CDR3. CDR3: CASSVTGNSPLHF. CDR3 DNA sequence: TGTGCCAGCAGCGTAACAGGGAATTCACCCCTCCACTTT.

This clonotype was observed a handful of times. The genes are TRBV4-1 and TRBJ2-4; D remains unclear. V was clipped by 5 bases and J by 2 bases, with 22 bases between them. Germline V CDR1 and CDR2: MGHRA, YSYEKL. This CDR3 is 18 amino acids long. This CDR3 reads CASSTRPSLFSSKNIQYF. CDR3 nucleotides: TGCGCCAGCAGCACCCGGCCCTCTCTCTTTTCTTCCAAAAACATTCAGTACTTC.

This clonotype occurred many times. This sequence joins TRBV5-5 and TRBJ1-4; 7 bases match TRBD1. CDR3 length: 15 amino acids. Germline V lookup: CDR1 SGHKS, CDR2 YYEKEE (reference sequence). V lost 3 bases to trimming and J lost 7 bases; unmatched junction nucleotides: 9. Here the CDR3 reads CASSSGGQVAEKLFF. The CDR3 DNA reads as TGTGCCAGCAGCTCGGGCGGACAGGTGGCTGAAAAACTGTTTTTT. Full variable domain (outside the CDR3, taken from reference TRBV5-5 and TRBJ1-4): DAGVTQSPTHLIKTRGQQVTLRCSPISGHKSVSWYQQVLGQGPQFIFQYYEKEERGRGNFPDRFSARQFPNYSSELNVNALLLGDSALYLCASSSGGQVAEKLFFGSGTQLSVL.

The chain links TRBV5-5 to TRBJ1-1; D is uncertain. The CDR3 is made up of 15 amino acids. Deletions cut 0 bases from V and 7 bases from J, with 16 bases between. The V gene's germline CDR1 is SGHKS and CDR2 YYEKEE (reference sequence). The CDR3, as DNA: TGTGCCAGCAGCTTGGATCTCCTGGGTGTTGGTGAAGCTTTCTTT. Translated: CASSLDLLGVGEAFF.

This clonotype has just a few counts. The chain couples TRBV6-2 or TRBV6-3 to TRBJ2-3; unclear D gene. Germline V lookup: CDR1 MNHEY, CDR2 SVGEGT. The germline V and J ends were trimmed by 7 bases and 0 bases, with 14 bases remaining between them. The CDR3 is 15 residues long. In DNA, the CDR3 is TGTGCCAGCACCACGTGGCGACCTAGCACAGATACGCAGTATTTT. This codes for CASTTWRPSTDTQYF.

This sequence joins TRBV27 and TRBJ1-1; TRBD1 is a possible D gene (6 bases). Germline V gives CDR1 MNHEY, CDR2 SMNVEV (reference sequence). The germline V and J ends were trimmed by 6 bases and 4 bases, with 12 bases remaining between them. The CDR3 has 13 amino acids. CDR3 in amino acids: CASSGTGSTEAFF. CDR3 DNA sequence: TGTGCCAGCAGCGGCACAGGGAGCACTGAAGCTTTCTTT.